Below, 8 T cell receptor beta chains from the same sample are listed, as sequenced in a study of blood T cell repertoires in COVID-19 (dated by TCRdb to 2018 to 2021). The library was prepared using the immunoSEQ multiplex PCR assay. TCRdb holds this immuneACCESS table with in-frame rearrangements only. Some clones are missing; in checked studies, unresolved V genes explain under half, and the rest has no known cause. The sample table records roughly 480,000 clones; approximately 89% of these occur just once. Approximately 0.9% of the sample comes from the top ten. Material for sequencing was peripheral blood. Receptors originate from a man between 18 and 35 years old with COVID-19, enrolled during active disease.

V usage is TRBV7-2 and J usage is TRBJ2-5; 9 bases agree with TRBD2. The length of the CDR3 is 15 residues. Germline-derived CDR1 and CDR2 are SGHTA and FQGNSA. V trimming: 1 base; J trimming: 4 bases; junction bases outside the gene matches: 4. The CDR3 reads CASSLVSSGVETQYF. CDR3 sequence (DNA): TGTGCCAGCAGCTTAGTTTCTAGCGGGGTAGAGACCCAGTACTTC. Full variable domain (missing parts from reference TRBV7-2 and TRBJ2-5): GAGVSQSPSNKVTEKGKDVELRCDPISGHTALYWYRQSLGQGLEFLIYFQGNSAPDKSGLPSDRFSAERTGGSVSTLTIQRTQQEDSAVYLCASSLVSSGVETQYFGPGTRLLVL.

V and J are TRBV29-1 and TRBJ2-5, with 14 bases lining up with TRBD2. The CDR3 contains 16 residues. V lost 8 bases and J lost 5; bases outside the gene matches: 13. CDR1 is SQVTM, CDR2 ANQGSEA, per germline. This CDR3 is CSIRKGLAGVSETQYF. CDR3 in DNA: TGCAGCATAAGAAAGGGACTAGCGGGAGTCTCTGAGACCCAGTACTTC.

CDR3 DNA sequence: TGTGCCAGCAGCCGAGGACTAGCGGAGGGCCGGGGGACCCAGTACTTC. Encoded protein: CASSRGLAEGRGTQYF. This chain joins TRBV3-1 (or the pseudogene TRBV3-2) and TRBJ2-5, with 10 nucleotides matching TRBD2. CDR3 size: 16 residues. V shed 4 bases, J shed 7 bases, and the junction held 12 bases outside the gene matches. In germline, CDR1 is LGHDT, CDR2 YNNKEL (reference sequence).

CDR3 sequence: CASSRTGRQSGNTIYF. In nucleotides, the CDR3 is TGCGCCAGCAGCAGGACAGGGAGACAATCTGGAAACACCATATATTTT. The chain carries TRBV5-1 and TRBJ1-3; 8 bases align to TRBD1. The CDR3 consists of 16 residues. Unmatched junction bases numbered 7, after V lost 4 bases and J lost 1 base. Germline V gives CDR1 SGHRS, CDR2 YFSETQ.

This clone has more than one count but fewer than ten. The rearrangement uses TRBV5-1 and TRBJ1-2; D is possibly TRBD1 (5 bases). Germline V gene lookup returns CDR1 SGHRS and CDR2 YFSETQ. Deletions cut 4 bases from V and 8 bases from J, with 21 bases between. The CDR3 is 15 amino acids. This CDR3 reads CASSPTGQGGIGYTF. The CDR3 DNA follows: TGCGCCAGCAGCCCGACCGGGCAGGGAGGGATAGGCTACACCTTC.

This rearrangement joins TRBV30 to TRBJ2-1; possibly TRBD2 for D (7 bases). CDR3 length: 13 residues. V shed 3 bases and J shed 7 bases, with 13 bases lying between them. Looked up from germline, CDR1 is GTSNPN and CDR2 is SVGIG (reference sequence). CDR3 nucleotide sequence: TGTGCCTGGAGGTTTGCGGGGGCAAATGAGCAGTTCTTC. This codes for CAWRFAGANEQFF. Complete variable domain (other parts from reference TRBV30 and TRBJ2-1): SQTIHQWPATLVQPVGSPLSLECTVEGTSNPNLYWYRQAAGRGLQLLFYSVGIGQISSEVPQNLSASRPQDRQFILSSKKLLLSDSGFYLCAWRFAGANEQFFGPGTRLTVL.

The chain recombines TRBV18 with TRBJ1-5; D gene unclear. The CDR3 is 16 residues long. Per germline, CDR1 KGHSH and CDR2 LQKENI. Trimming cost V 2 bases and J 2 bases, with 13 bases left between them. Here the CDR3 DNA reads TGTGCCAGCTCACCATTGGGTATCGAGGGCAATCAGCCCCAGCATTTT. Translating gives CASSPLGIEGNQPQHF.

The chain couples TRBV2 to TRBJ1-5; 7 nucleotides align to TRBD1. Germline values: CDR1 SNHLY, CDR2 FYNNEI. V lost 2 bases to trimming and J lost 3 bases; unmatched junction nucleotides: 7. CDR3 size: 16 residues. The CDR3, as DNA: TGTGCCAGCAGTGAACGGGGGACAGTATCCAATCAGCCCCAGCATTTT. Residues: CASSERGTVSNQPQHF.